Following are 6 T cell receptor beta chains from one sample sequenced in a study of beta chain features in type 1 diabetes. Expressed TCRB transcripts were sequenced because the isolated RNA had all been reverse transcribed beforehand. Using immunoSEQ multiplex PCR, the repertoire was profiled, and TCRdb retains in-frame clones only, with some absent. The data contain 970,000 or so clones, 15% to 20% of them seen just once; the ten biggest clones take up 0.02% to 0.025%. The specimen was naive CD4+ T cells from blood. The source of these receptors is a young woman in good health.

The rearrangement links TRBV5-1 to TRBJ2-1; 11 nucleotides line up with TRBD2. Germline loops: CDR1 SGHRS, CDR2 YFSETQ. V shed 2 bases, J shed 0 bases, and the junction held 16 bases outside the gene matches. The CDR3 contains 21 residues. CDR3 sequence (DNA): TGCGCCAGCAGCTTAGCCGGGACTAGCGGAATAGCGACCGGCTCCTACAATGAGCAGTTCTTC. It translates to CASSLAGTSGIATGSYNEQFF. Looking up the rest from reference TRBV5-1 and TRBJ2-1 gives the full variable domain: KAGVTQTPRYLIKTRGQQVTLSCSPISGHRSVSWYQQTPGQGLQFLFEYFSETQRNKGNFPGRFSGRQFSNSRSEMNVSTLELGDSALYLCASSLAGTSGIATGSYNEQFFGPGTRLTVL.

This sequence joins TRBV18 and TRBJ2-2; possibly TRBD2 for D (7 bases). The CDR3 is 16 amino acids. Germline V CDR1 and CDR2: KGHSH, LQKENI. V was pared by 6 bases and J by 0 bases, with 14 bases between. The CDR3 here is CASSPGEGTNTGELFF. The CDR3, as DNA: TGTGCCAGCTCCCCAGGGGAGGGGACGAACACCGGGGAGCTGTTTTTT.

The sample holds a few counts of this clone. The chain links TRBV9 to TRBJ1-2; the match to TRBD1 covers 10 bases. Germline CDR1 reads SGDLS; CDR2 reads YYNGEE. With 4 bases clipped from V and 2 bases from J, the junction kept 8 bases outside the gene matches. The CDR3 totals 16 residues. CDR3 amino acids: CASSSSGQGKNYGYTF. CDR3 bases: TGTGCCAGCAGCTCTTCGGGACAGGGGAAGAACTATGGCTACACCTTC.

The chain is built from TRBV6-6 and TRBJ2-1; 10 positions agree with TRBD2. The V segment lost 7 bases and the J segment 7 bases; nucleotides outside the gene matches: 10. The CDR3 runs 15 residues. Germline assignment: CDR1 MNHNY and CDR2 SVGAGI (reference sequence). The CDR3 is CASTRGLASPNEQFF. CDR3 coding DNA: TGTGCCAGCACCCGGGGACTAGCGTCCCCAAATGAGCAGTTCTTC.

The chain carries TRBV5-8 and TRBJ1-2; D gene unclear. This CDR3 has 15 residues. CDR1 is SGHTS and CDR2 is YDEGEE in the germline V gene. V lost 0 bases, J lost 3 bases, and 12 bases lay in between. The CDR3 loop reads CASSLVLRMDYGYTF. The CDR3 coding sequence is TGTGCCAGCAGCTTGGTACTTAGAATGGACTATGGCTACACCTTC. The whole variable domain, remainder taken from reference TRBV5-8 and TRBJ1-2, is EAGVTQSPTHLIKTRGQQATLRCSPISGHTSVYWYQQALGLGLQFLLWYDEGEERNRGNFPPRFSGRQFPNYSSELNVNALELEDSALYLCASSLVLRMDYGYTFGSGTRLTVV.

The chain couples TRBV19 to TRBJ1-2, with D possibly TRBD1 on 6 matching bases. CDR1 is LNHDA and CDR2 is SQIVND in the germline V gene (reference sequence). V shed 6 bases and J shed 5 bases, with 16 bases lying between them. This CDR3 region has 14 residues. In DNA, the CDR3 is TGTGCCAGTAGCCACCCACAGGGTGGATATGGCTACACCTTC. As protein: CASSHPQGGYGYTF.